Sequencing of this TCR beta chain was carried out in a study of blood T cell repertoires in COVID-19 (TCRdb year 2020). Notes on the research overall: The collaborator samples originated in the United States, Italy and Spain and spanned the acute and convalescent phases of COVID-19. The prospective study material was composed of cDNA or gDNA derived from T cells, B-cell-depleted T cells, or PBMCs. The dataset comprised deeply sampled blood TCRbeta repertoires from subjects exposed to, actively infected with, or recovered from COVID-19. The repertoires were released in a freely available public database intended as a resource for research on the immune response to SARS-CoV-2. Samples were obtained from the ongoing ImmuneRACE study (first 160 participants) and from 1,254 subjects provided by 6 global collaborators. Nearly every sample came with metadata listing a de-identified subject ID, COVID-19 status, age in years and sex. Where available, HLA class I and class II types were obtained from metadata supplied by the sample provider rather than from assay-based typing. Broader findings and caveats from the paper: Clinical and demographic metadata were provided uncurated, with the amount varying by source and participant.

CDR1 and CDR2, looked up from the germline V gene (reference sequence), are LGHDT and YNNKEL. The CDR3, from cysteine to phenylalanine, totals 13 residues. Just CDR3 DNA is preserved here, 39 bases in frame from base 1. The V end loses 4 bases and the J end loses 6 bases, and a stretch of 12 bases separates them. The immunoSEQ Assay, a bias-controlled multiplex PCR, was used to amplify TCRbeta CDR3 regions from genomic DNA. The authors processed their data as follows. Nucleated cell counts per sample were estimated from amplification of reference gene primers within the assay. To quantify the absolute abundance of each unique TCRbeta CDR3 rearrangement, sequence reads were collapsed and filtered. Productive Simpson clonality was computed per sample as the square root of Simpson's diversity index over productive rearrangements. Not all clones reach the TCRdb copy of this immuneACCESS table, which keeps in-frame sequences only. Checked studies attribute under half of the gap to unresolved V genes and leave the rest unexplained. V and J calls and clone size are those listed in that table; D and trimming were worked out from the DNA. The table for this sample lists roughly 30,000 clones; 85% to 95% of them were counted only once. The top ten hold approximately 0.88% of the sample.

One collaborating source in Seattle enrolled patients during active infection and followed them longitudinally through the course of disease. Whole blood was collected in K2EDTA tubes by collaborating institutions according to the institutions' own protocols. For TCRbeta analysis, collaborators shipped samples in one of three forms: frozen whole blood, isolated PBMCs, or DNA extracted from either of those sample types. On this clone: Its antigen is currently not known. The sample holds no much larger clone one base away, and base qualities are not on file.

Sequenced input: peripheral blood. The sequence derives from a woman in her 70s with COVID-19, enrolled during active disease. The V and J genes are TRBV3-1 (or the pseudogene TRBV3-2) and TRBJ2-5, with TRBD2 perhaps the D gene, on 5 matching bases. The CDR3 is CASSPLGSQTQYF. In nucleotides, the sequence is TGTGCCAGCAGCCCCCTGGGGAGTCAGACCCAGTACTTC.